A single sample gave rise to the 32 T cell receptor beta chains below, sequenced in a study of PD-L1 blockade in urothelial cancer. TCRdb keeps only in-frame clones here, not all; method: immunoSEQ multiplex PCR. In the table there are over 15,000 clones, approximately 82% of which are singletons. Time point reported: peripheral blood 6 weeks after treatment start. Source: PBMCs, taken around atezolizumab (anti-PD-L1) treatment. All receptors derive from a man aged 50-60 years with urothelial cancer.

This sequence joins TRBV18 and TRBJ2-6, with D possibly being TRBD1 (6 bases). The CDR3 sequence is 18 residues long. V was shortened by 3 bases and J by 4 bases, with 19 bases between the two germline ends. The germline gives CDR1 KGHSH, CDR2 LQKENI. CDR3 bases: TGTGCCAGCTCACCGCGAGACAGGTACAGTTCGGGGGCCAACGTCCTGACTTTC. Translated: CASSPRDRYSSGANVLTF.

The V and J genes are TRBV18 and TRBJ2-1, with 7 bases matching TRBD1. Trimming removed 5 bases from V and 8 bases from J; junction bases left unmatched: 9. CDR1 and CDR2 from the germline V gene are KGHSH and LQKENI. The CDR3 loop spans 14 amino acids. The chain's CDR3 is CASSKRPTGDEQFF. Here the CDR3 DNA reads TGTGCCAGCTCAAAACGACCTACAGGGGATGAGCAGTTCTTC.

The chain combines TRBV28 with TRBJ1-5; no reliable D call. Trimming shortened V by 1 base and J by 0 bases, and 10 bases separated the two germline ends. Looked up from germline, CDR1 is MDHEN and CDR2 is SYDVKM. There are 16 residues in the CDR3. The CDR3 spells CASSLFQDYSNQPQHF. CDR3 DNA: TGTGCCAGCAGTTTATTCCAGGATTATAGCAATCAGCCCCAGCATTTT. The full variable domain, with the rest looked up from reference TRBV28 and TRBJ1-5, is DVKVTQSSRYLVKRTGEKVFLECVQDMDHENMFWYRQDPGLGLRLIYFSYDVKMKEKGDIPEGYSVSREKKERFSLILESASTNQTSMYLCASSLFQDYSNQPQHFGDGTRLSIL.

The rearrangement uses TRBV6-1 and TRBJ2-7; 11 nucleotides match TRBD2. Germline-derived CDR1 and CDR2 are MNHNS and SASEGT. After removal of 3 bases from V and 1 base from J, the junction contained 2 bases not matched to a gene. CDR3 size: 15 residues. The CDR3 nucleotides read TGTGCCAGCAGTGAGGGGACTAGCGGTTCCTACGAGCAGTACTTC. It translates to CASSEGTSGSYEQYF.

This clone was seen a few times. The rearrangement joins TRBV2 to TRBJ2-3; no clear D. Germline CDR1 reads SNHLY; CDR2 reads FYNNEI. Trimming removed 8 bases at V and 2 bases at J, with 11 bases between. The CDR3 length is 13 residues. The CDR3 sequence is CASAWAVTDTQYF. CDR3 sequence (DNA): TGTGCCAGCGCGTGGGCAGTCACAGATACGCAGTATTTT.

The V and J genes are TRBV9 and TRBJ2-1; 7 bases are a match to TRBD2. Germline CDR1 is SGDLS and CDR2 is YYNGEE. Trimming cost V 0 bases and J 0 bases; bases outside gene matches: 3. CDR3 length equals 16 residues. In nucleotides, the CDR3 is TGTGCCAGCAGCGTAGGGGGCGGGAGCTCCTACAATGAGCAGTTCTTC. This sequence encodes CASSVGGGSSYNEQFF.

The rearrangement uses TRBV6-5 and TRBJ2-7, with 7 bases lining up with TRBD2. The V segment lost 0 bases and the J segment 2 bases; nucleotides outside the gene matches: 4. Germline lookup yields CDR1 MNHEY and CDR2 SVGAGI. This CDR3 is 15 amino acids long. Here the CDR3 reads CASSYSVGGTYEQYF. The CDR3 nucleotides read TGTGCCAGCAGTTACTCGGTGGGGGGGACCTACGAGCAGTACTTC.

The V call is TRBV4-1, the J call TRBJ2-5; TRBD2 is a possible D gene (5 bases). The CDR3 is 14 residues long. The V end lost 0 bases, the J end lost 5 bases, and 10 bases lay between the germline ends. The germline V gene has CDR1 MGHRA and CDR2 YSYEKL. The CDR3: CASSQDRVAETQYF. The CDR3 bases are TGCGCCAGCAGCCAAGATAGAGTAGCGGAGACCCAGTACTTC.

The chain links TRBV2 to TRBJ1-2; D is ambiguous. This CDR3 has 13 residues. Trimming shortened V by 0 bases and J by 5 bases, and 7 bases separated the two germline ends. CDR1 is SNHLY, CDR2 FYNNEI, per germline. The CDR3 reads CASSEAERYGYTF. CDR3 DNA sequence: TGTGCCAGCAGTGAAGCGGAGCGGTATGGCTACACCTTC.

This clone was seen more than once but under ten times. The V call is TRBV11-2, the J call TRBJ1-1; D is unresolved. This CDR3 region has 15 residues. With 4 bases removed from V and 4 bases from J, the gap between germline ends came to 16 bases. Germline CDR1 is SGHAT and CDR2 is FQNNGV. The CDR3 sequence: CASSSPQKLGTEAFF. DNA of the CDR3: TGTGCCAGCAGCTCACCACAGAAGTTGGGCACTGAAGCTTTCTTT. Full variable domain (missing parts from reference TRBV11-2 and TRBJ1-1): EAGVAQSPRYKIIEKRQSVAFWCNPISGHATLYWYQQILGQGPKLLIQFQNNGVVDDSQLPKDRFSAERLKGVDSTLKIQPAKLEDSAVYLCASSSPQKLGTEAFFGQGTRLTVV.

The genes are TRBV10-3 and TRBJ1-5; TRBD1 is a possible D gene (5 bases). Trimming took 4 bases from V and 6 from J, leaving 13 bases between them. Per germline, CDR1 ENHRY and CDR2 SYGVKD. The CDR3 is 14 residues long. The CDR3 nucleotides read TGTGCCATCAGTGGCGGGGGGGGAGCTCAGCCCCAGCATTTT. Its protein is CAISGGGGAQPQHF.

CDR3 nucleotides: TGTGCCAGCAGACCGACCCAAGGAGCCCAAGAGACCCAGTACTTC. Protein sequence: CASRPTQGAQETQYF. The V call is TRBV27, the J call TRBJ2-5; D is uncertain. V was clipped by 6 bases and J by 1 base, with 15 bases between them. The CDR3 contains 15 residues. In germline, CDR1 is MNHEY, CDR2 SMNVEV (reference sequence).

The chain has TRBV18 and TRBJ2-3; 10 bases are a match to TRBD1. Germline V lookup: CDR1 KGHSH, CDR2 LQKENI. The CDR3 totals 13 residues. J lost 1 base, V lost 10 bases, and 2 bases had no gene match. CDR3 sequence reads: CATGTGGTDTQYF. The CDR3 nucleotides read TGTGCCACCGGGACAGGGGGCACAGATACGCAGTATTTT. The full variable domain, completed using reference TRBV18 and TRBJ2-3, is NAGVMQNPRHLVRRRGQEARLRCSPMKGHSHVYWYRQLPEEGLKFMVYLQKENIIDESGMPKERFSAEFPKEGPSILRIQQVVRGDSAAYFCATGTGGTDTQYFGPGTRLTVL.

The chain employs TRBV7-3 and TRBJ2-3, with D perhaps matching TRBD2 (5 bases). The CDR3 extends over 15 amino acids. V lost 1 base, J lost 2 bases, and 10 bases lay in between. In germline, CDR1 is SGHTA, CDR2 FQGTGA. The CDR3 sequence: CASSLMVGNTDTQYF. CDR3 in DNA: TGTGCCAGCAGCTTAATGGTCGGGAACACAGATACGCAGTATTTT.

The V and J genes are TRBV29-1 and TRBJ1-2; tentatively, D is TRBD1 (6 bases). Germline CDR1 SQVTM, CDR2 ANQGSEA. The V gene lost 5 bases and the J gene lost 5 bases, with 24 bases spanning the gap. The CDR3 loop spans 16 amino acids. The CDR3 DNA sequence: TGCAGCGTTTCCAAAGGGACACCAACGAGTGGATATGGCTACACCTTC. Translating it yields CSVSKGTPTSGYGYTF.

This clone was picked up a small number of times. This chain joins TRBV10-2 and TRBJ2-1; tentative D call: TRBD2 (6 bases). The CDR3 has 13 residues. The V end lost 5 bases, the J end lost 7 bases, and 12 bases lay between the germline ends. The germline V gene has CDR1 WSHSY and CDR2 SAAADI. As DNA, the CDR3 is TGCGCCAGCAGTCCTCGGGAGACGAATGAGCAGTTCTTC. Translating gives CASSPRETNEQFF.

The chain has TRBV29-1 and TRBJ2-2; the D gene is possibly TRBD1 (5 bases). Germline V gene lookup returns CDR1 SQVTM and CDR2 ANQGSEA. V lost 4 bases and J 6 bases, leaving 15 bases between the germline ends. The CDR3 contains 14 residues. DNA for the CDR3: TGCAGCGTTGCCCGGACAAGTCCAGCCGGGGAGCTGTTTTTT. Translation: CSVARTSPAGELFF.

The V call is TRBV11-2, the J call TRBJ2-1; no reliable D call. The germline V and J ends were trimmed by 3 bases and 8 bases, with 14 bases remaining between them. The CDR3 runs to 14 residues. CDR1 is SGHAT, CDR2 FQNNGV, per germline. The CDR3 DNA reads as TGTGCCAGCAGCTTGGCTCTGGTGGGCTATGAGCAGTTCTTC. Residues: CASSLALVGYEQFF.

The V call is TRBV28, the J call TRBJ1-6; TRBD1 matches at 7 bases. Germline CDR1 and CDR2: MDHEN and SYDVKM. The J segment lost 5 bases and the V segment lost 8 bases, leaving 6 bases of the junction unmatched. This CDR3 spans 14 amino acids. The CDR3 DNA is TGTGCCAGCTTGGGACAGCTAAATAATTCACCCCTCCACTTT. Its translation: CASLGQLNNSPLHF.

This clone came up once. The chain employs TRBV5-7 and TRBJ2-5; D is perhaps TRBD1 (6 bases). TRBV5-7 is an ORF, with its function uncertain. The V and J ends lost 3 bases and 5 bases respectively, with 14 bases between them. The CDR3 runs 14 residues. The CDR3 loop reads CASSSTGSSETQYF. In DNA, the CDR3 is TGTGCCAGCAGCTCTACAGGGTCCTCCGAGACCCAGTACTTC.

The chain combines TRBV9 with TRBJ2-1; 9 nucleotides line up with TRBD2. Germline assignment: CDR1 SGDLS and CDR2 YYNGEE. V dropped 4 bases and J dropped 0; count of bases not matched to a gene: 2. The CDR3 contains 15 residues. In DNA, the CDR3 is TGTGCCAGCAGCAATAGCGGGAGCTCCTACAATGAGCAGTTCTTC. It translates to CASSNSGSSYNEQFF. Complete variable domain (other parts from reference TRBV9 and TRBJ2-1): DSGVTQTPKHLITATGQRVTLRCSPRSGDLSVYWYQQSLDQGLQFLIQYYNGEERAKGNILERFSAQQFPDLHSELNLSSLELGDSALYFCASSNSGSSYNEQFFGPGTRLTVL.

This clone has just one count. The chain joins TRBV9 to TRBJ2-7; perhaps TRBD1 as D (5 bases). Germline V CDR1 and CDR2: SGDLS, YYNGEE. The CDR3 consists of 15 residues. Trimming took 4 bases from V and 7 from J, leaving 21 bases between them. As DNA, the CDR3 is TGTGCCAGCAGCCCTCAGGGCGACGGACGATTGGAGCAGTACTTC. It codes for CASSPQGDGRLEQYF.

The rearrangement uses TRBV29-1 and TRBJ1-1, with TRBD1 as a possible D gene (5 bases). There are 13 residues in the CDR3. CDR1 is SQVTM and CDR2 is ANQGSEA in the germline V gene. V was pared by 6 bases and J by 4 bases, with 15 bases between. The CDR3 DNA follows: TGCAGCGTAAAGGGTCAAAGGGGCACTGAAGCTTTCTTT. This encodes CSVKGQRGTEAFF.

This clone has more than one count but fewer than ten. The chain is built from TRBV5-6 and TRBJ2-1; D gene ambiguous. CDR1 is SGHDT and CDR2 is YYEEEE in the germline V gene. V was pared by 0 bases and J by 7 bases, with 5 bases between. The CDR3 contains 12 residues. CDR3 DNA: TGTGCCAGCAGCTTGGTCAGTAATGAGCAGTTCTTC. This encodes CASSLVSNEQFF.

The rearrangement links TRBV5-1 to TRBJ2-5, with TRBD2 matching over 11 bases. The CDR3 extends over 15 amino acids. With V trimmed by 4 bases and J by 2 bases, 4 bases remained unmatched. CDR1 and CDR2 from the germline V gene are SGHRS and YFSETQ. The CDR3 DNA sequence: TGCGCCAGCAGCAGAGGACTAGCGGGTCAAGAGACCCAGTACTTC. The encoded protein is CASSRGLAGQETQYF.

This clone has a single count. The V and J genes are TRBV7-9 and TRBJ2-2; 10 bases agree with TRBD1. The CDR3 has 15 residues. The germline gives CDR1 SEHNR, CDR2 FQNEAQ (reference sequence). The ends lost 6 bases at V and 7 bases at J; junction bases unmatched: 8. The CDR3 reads CASRPRQGAVGELFF. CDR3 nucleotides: TGTGCCAGCAGACCGCGACAGGGGGCTGTCGGGGAGCTGTTTTTT.

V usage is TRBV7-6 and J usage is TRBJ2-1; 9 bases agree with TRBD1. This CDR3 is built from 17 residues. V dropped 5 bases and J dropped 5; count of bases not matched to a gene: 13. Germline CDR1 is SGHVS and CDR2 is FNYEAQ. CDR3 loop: CASSIRYGTGLNNEQFF. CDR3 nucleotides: TGTGCCAGCAGCATCCGATACGGGACAGGGTTGAACAATGAGCAGTTCTTC.

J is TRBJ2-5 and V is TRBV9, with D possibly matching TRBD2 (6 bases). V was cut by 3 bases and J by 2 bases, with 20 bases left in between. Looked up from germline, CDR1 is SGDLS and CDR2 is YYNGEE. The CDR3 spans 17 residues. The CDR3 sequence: CASSASPAFGGQETQYF. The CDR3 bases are TGTGCCAGCAGCGCTAGCCCTGCCTTTGGGGGGCAAGAGACCCAGTACTTC.

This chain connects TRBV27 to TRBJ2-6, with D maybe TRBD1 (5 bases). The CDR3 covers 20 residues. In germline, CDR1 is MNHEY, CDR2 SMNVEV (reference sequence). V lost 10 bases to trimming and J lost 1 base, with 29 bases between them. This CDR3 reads CAKPASTVIDSPSGANVLTF. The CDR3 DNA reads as TGTGCCAAACCAGCAAGTACAGTGATCGACAGCCCATCTGGGGCCAACGTCCTGACTTTC.

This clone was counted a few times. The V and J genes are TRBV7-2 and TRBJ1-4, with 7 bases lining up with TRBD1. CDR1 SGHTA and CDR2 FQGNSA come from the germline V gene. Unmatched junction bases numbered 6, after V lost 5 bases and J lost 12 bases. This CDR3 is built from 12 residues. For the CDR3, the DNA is TGTGCCAGCAGCCACTCGACAGGGCAACTGTTTTTT. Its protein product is CASSHSTGQLFF.

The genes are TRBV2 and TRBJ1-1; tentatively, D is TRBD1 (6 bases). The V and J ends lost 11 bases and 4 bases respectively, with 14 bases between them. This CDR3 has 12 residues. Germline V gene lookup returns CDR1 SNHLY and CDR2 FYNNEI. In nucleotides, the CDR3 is TGTGCCGTACAGGGAGGGGGCACTGAAGCTTTCTTT. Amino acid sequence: CAVQGGGTEAFF.

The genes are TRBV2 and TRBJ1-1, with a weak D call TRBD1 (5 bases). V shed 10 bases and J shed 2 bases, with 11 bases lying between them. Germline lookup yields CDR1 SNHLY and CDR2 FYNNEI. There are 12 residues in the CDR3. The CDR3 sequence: CANNRYNTEAFF. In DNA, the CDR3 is TGTGCCAATAACAGGTATAACACTGAAGCTTTCTTT.